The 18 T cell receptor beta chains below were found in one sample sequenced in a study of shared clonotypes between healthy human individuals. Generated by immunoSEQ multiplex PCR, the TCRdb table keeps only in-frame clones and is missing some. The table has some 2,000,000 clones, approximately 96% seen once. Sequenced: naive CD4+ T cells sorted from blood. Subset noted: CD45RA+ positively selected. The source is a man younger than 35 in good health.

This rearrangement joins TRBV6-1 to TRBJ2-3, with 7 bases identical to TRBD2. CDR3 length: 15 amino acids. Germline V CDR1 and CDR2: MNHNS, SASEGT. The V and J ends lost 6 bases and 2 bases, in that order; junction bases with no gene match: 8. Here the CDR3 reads CASSREVLFTDTQYF. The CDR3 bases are TGTGCCAGCAGCCGGGAGGTACTTTTCACAGATACGCAGTATTTT.

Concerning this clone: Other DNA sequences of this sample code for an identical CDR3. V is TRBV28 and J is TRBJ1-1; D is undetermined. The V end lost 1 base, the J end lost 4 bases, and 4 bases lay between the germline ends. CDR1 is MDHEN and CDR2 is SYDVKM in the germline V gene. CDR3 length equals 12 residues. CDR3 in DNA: TGTGCCAGCAGTTTATCGGGCACTGAAGCTTTCTTT. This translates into CASSLSGTEAFF.

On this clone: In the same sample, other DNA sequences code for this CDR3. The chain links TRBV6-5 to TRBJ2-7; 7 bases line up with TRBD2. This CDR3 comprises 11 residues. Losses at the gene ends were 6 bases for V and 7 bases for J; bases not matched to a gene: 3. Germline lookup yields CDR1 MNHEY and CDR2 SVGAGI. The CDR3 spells CASSNGGEQYF. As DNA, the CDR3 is TGTGCCAGCAGCAACGGGGGGGAGCAGTACTTC.

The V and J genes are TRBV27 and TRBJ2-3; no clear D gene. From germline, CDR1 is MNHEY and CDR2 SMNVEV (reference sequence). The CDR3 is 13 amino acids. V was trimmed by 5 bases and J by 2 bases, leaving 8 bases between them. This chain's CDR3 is CASSKESTDTQYF. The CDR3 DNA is TGTGCCAGCAGTAAAGAATCCACAGATACGCAGTATTTT.

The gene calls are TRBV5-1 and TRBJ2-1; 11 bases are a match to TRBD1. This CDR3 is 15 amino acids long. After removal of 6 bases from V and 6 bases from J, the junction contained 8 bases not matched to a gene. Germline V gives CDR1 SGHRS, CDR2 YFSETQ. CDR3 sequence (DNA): TGCGCCAGCAACCCCACCGGGACAGGGGGCAATGAGCAGTTCTTC. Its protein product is CASNPTGTGGNEQFF.

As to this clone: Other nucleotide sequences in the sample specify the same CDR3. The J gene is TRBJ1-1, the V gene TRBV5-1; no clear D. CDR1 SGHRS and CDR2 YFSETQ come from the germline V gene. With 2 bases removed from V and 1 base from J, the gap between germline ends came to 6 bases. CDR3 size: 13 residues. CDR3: CASSFRGNTEAFF. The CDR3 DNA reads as TGCGCCAGCAGCTTCCGTGGGAACACTGAAGCTTTCTTT.

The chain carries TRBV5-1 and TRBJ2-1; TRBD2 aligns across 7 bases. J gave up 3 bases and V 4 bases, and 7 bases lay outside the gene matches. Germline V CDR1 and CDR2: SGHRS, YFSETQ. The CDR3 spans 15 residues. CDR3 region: CASSPASGYYNEQFF. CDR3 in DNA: TGCGCCAGCAGCCCGGCTAGCGGCTACTACAATGAGCAGTTCTTC.

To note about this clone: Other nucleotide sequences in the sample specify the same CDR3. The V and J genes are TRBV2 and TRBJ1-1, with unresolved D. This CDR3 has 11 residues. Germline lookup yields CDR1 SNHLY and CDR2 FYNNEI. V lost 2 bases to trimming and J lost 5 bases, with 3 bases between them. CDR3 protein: CASSERTEAFF. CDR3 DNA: TGTGCCAGCAGTGAAAGAACTGAAGCTTTCTTT.

The CDR3 nucleotides read TGTGCCAGCTCGTCCGGGACAGGGTTCTACGAGCAGTACTTC. Protein product: CASSSGTGFYEQYF. V gene TRBV2 combines with J gene TRBJ2-7; 9 bases match TRBD1. The CDR3 length is 14 residues. J was trimmed by 3 bases and V by 8 bases; bases with no gene match: 8. Germline loops: CDR1 SNHLY, CDR2 FYNNEI.

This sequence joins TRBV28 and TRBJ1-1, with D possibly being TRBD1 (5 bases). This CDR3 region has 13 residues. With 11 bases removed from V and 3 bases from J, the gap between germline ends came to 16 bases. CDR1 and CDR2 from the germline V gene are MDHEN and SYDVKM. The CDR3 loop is CAVGRGEDTEAFF. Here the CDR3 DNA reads TGTGCCGTGGGACGAGGGGAAGACACTGAAGCTTTCTTT.

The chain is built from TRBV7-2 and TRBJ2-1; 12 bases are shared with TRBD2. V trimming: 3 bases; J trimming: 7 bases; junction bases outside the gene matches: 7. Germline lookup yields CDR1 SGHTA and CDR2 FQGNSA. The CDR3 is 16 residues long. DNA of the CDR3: TGTGCCAGCAGCTTTACTAGCGGGGGGTCCACTAATGAGCAGTTCTTC. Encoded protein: CASSFTSGGSTNEQFF.

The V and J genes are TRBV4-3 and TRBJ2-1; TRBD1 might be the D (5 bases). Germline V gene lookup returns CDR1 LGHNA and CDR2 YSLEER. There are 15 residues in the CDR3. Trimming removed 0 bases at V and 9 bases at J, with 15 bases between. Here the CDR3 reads CASSQEVLGASEQFF. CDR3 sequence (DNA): TGCGCCAGCAGCCAAGAAGTTTTAGGGGCTAGTGAGCAGTTCTTC.

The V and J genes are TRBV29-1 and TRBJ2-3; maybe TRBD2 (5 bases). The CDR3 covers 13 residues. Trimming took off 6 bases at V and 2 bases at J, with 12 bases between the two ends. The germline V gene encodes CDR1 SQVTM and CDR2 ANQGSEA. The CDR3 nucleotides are TGCAGCGTCCCACGGGATACCACAGATACGCAGTATTTT. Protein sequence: CSVPRDTTDTQYF.

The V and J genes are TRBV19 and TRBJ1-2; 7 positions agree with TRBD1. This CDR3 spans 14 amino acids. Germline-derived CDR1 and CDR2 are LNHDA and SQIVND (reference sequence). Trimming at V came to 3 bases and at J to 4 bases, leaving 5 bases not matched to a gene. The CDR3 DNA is TGTGCCAGTAGTATGACAGGGACGAGCTATGGCTACACCTTC. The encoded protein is CASSMTGTSYGYTF.

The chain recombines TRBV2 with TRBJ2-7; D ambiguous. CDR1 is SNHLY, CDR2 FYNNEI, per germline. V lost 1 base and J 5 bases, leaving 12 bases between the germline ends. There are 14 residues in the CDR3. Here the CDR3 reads CASSEEALSHEQYF. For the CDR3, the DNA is TGTGCCAGCAGTGAAGAGGCTCTCAGCCACGAGCAGTACTTC.

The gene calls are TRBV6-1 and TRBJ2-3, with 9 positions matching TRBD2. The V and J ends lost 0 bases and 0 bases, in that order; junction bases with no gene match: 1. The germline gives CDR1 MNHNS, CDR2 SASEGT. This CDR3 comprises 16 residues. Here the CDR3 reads CASSEALAGSTDTQYF. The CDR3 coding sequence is TGTGCCAGCAGTGAAGCCCTAGCGGGGAGCACAGATACGCAGTATTTT.

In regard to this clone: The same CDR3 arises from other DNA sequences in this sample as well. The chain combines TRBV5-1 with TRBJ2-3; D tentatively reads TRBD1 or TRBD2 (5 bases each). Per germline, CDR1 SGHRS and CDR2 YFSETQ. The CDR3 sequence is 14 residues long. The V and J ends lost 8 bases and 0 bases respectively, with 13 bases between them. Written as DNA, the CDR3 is TGCGCCAGTTCCACGGGGCAGAGCACAGATACGCAGTATTTT. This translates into CASSTGQSTDTQYF.

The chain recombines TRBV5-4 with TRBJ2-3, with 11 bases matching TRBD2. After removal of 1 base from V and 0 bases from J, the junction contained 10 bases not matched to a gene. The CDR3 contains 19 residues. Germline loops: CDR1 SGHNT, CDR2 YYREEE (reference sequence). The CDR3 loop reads CASSLRVASGGLSTDTQYF. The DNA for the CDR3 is TGTGCCAGCAGCTTGAGGGTGGCTAGCGGGGGGCTCAGCACAGATACGCAGTATTTT.